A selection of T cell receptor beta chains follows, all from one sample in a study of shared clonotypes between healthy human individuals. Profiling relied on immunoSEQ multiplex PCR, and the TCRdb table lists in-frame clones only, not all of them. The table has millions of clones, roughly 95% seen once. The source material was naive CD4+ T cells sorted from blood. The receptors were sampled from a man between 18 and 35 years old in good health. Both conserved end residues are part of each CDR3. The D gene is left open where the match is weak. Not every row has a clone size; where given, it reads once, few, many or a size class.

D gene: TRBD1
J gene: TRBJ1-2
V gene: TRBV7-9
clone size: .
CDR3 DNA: TGTGCCAGCAGCTTAGACTCCCGCAACAGGGGGCGACGCACCTTC
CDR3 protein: CASSLDSRNRGRRTF

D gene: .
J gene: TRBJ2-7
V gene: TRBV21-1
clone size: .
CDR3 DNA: TGTGCCAGCAGCCAAGATGGCAGTTCGGACGAGCAGTACTTC
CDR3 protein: CASSQDGSSDEQYF

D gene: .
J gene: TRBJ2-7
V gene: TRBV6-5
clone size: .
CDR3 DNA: TGTGCCAGCAGTTACGGGGTGGAATACGAGCAGTACTTC
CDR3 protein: CASSYGVEYEQYF

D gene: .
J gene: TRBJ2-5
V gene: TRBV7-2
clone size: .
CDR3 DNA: TGTGCCAGCAGCTTCGAGGCTAGCGTAATAAAAGAGACCCAGTACTTC
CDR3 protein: CASSFEASVIKETQYF

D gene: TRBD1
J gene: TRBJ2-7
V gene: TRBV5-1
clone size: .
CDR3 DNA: TGCGCCAGCAGCCCAGTGACAGGGGAAAATACGATAAAGCAGTACTTC
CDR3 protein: CASSPVTGENTIKQYF

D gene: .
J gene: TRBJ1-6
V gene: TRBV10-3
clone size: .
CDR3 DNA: TGTGCCATCAGTGAGTCGCGACTTGATAATTCACCCCTCCACTTT
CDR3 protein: CAISESRLDNSPLHF

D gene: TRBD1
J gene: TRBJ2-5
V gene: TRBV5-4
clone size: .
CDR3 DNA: TGTGCCAGCAGTCCAGGGGGCCCGCAAGAGACCCAGTACTTC
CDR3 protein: CASSPGGPQETQYF

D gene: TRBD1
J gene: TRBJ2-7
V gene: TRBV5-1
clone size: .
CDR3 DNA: TGCGCCAGCAGCGTGACTCCGGGACAGTTAGCCTACGAGCAGTACTTC
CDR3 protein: CASSVTPGQLAYEQYF

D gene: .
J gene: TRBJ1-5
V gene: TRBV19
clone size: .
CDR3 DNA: TGTGCCAGTACGGAGGGAGGACACCTCAATCAGCCCCAGCATTTT
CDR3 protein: CASTEGGHLNQPQHF

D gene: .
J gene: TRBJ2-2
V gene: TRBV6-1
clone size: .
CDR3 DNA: TGTGCCAGCAGTCCTCGGACGGGGATGTCCGGGGAGCTGTTTTTT
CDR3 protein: CASSPRTGMSGELFF

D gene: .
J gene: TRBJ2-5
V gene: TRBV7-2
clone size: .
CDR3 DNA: TGTGCCAGCAGCTCGGGACTTCAGTATGAGACCCAGTACTTC
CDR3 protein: CASSSGLQYETQYF

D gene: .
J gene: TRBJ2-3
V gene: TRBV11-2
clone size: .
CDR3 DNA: TGTGCCAGCAGCCCCGGGTTATACACAGATACGCAGTATTTT
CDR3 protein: CASSPGLYTDTQYF

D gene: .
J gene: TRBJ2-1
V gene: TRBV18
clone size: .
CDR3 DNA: TGTGCCAGCTCACCACCTGACCTGGGCAGGGGTGCCTTGAGGAATGAGCAGTTCTTC
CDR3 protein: CASSPPDLGRGALRNEQFF

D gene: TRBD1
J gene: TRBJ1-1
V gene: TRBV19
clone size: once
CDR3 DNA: TGTGCCAGTAGTATAGTCGGGACAGGGAACACTGAAGCTTTCTTT
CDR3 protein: CASSIVGTGNTEAFF

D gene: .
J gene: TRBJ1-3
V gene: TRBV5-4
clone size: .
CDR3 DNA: TGTGCCAGCAGCCCGGATCCTCAGGGCTCTGGAAACACCATATATTTT
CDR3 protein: CASSPDPQGSGNTIYF

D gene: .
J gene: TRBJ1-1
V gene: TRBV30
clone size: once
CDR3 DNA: TGTGCCTGGAGTTCTACCCAGGACAACCCGAACACTGAAGCTTTCTTT
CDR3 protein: CAWSSTQDNPNTEAFF

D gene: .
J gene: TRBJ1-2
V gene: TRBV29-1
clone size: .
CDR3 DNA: TGCAGCGTTTCTCAAACCGACAGGAGGAATGGCTACACCTTC
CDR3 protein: CSVSQTDRRNGYTF

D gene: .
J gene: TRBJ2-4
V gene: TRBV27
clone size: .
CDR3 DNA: TGTGCCAGCAGTCCCTCGGGAGAGCGGGCCATAGCCAAAAACATTCAGTACTTC
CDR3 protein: CASSPSGERAIAKNIQYF

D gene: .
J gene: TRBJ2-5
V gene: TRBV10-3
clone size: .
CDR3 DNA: TGTGCCTCCACAGGGCAAGTAACCCAAGAGACCCAGTACTTC
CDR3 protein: CASTGQVTQETQYF

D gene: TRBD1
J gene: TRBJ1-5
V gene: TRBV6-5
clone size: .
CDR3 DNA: TGTGCCAGCAGCAGAGGGACAGGGGACAATCAGCCCCAGCATTTT
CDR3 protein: CASSRGTGDNQPQHF

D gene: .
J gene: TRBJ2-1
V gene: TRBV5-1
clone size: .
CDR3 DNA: TGCGCCAGCAGCTTGCGGACTTACAATGAGCAGTTCTTC
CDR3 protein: CASSLRTYNEQFF

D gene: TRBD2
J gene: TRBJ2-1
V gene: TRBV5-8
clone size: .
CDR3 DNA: TGTGCCAGCAGCCCTATACGGTCAGGAGCGGGGATGAATGAGCAGTTCTTC
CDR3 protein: CASSPIRSGAGMNEQFF

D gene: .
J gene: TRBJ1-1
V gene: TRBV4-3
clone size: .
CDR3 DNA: TGCGCCAGCAGCCAAGACTTCTCGGGGGGCACTGAAGCTTTCTTT
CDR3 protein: CASSQDFSGGTEAFF

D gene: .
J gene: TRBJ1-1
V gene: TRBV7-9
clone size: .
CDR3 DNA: TGTGCCAGCACAAGATGGGGTAACACTGAAGCTTTCTTT
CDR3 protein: CASTRWGNTEAFF

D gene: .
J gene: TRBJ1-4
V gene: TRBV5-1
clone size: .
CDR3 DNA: TGCGCCAGCAGCCTAGGGACGGCTAATGAAAAACTGTTTTTT
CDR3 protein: CASSLGTANEKLFF

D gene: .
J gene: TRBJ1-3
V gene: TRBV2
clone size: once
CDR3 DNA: TGTGCCAGCAAATTAGCCCTTCTTGGGAACACCATATATTTT
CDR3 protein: CASKLALLGNTIYF

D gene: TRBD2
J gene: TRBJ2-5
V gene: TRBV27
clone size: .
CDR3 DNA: TGTGCCAGCCGCAGCGGGGGCGCAGGGGCAGAGACCCAGTACTTC
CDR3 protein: CASRSGGAGAETQYF

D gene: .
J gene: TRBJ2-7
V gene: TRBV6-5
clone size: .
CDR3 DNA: TGTGCCAGCAGTTCCCCCAACTACGAGCAGTACTTC
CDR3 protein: CASSSPNYEQYF

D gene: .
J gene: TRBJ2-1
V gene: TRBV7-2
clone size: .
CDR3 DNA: TGTGCCAGCAGCTCATTCAAGAGCTACAATGAGCAGTTCTTC
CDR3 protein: CASSSFKSYNEQFF

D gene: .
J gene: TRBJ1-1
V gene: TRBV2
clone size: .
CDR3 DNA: TGTGCCAGCAGTAGGGGGGGGAACACTGAAGCTTTCTTT
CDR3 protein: CASSRGGNTEAFF

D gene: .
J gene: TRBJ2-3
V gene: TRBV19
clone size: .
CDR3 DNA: TGTGCCAGTACTTTCCGCAGGGTCGGTACAGATACGCAGTATTTT
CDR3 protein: CASTFRRVGTDTQYF

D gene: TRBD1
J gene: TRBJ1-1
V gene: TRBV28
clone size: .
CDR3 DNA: TGTGCCAGCAGTTTCCCAGGGACAGGTGGCCTAGTCGCTTTCTTT
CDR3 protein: CASSFPGTGGLVAFF

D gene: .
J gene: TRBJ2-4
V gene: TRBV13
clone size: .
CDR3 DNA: TGTGCCAGCAGCTTAAATTTCCCGGGGGACATTCAGTACTTC
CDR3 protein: CASSLNFPGDIQYF

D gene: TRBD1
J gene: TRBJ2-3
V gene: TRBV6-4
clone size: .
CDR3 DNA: TGTGCCAGCAGCCCCTGGTGGCAGGGGGTCTCCACAGATACGCAGTATTTT
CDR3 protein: CASSPWWQGVSTDTQYF

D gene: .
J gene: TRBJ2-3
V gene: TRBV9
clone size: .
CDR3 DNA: TGTGCCAGCAGTCCATCGCGGAGCGGGTCAGATACGCAGTATTTT
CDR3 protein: CASSPSRSGSDTQYF

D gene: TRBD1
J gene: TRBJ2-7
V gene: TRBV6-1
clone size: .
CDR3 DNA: TGTGCCAGCAGCCCCTGGGGACAGGGGGCTTGGGAGCAGTACTTC
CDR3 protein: CASSPWGQGAWEQYF

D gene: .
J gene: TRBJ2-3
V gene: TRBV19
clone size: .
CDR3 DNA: TGTGCCAGTAGTATAGCTCGGGGCTTCACAGATACGCAGTATTTT
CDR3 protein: CASSIARGFTDTQYF

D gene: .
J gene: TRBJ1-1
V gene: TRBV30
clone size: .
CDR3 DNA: TGTGCCTGGAGTGTACGTTCTGGCACTGAAGCTTTCTTT
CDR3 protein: CAWSVRSGTEAFF

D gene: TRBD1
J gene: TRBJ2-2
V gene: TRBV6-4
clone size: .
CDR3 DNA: TGTGCCAGCAGTGACTCCGGGACAGGGGTGAACACCGGGGAGCTGTTTTTT
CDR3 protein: CASSDSGTGVNTGELFF

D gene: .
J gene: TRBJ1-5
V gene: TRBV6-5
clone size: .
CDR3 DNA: TGTGCCAGCAGTGAGGGAGGGGGGCAGCCCCAGCATTTT
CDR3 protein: CASSEGGGQPQHF

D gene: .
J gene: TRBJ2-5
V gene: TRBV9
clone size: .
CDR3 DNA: TGTGCCAGCAGCTCCGGGGGCCTAACAATCGAGACCCAGTACTTC
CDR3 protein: CASSSGGLTIETQYF

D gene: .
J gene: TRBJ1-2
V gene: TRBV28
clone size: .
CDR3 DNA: TGTGCCAGCAGTCCCACCCCCAGGGGTGGCTACACCTTC
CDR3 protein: CASSPTPRGGYTF

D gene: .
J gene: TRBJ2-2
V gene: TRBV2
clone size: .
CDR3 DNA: TGTGCCAGCACTTTGACCGGGGAGCTGTTTTTT
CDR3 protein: CASTLTGELFF

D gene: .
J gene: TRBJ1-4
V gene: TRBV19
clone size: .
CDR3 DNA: TGTGCCAGTAGTATAGCCTTGGCCGAAAAACTGTTTTTT
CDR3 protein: CASSIALAEKLFF

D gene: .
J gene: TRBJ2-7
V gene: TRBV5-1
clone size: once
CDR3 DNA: TGCGCCAGCAGCCCTGGACAGGGAGGGGCCTACGAGCAGTACTTC
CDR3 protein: CASSPGQGGAYEQYF

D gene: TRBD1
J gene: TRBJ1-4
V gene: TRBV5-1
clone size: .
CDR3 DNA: TGCGCCAGCAGCTTGGGGCCGACAGGGACTAATGAAAAACTGTTTTTT
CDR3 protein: CASSLGPTGTNEKLFF

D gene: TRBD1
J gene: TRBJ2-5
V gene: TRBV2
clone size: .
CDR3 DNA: TGTGCCAGCAATGCCGACAGGGAAGAGACCCAGTACTTC
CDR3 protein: CASNADREETQYF

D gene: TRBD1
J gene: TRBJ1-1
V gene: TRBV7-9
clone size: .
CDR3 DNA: TGTGCCAGCAGCTTAGAAGGGGGCTCGACTGAAGCTTTCTTT
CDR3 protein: CASSLEGGSTEAFF

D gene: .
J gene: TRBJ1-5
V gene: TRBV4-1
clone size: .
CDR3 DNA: TGCGCCAGCAGCCAATGGACCGCCGAGCCCCAGCATTTT
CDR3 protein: CASSQWTAEPQHF